The 19 T cell receptor beta chains in this list originate from one sample, sequenced in a study of cytomegalovirus exposure and HLA in healthy donors. Researchers ran the PCR with 60 Vbeta and 13 Jbeta primers. The data were produced by immunoSEQ multiplex PCR, yet TCRdb's version contains in-frame clones alone and is incomplete. The sample contains about 250,000 clones, about 66% of which appear only once. Sequenced material: PBMCs. These TCRs come from a female donor in good health and CMV-seronegative.

This clone was counted once. CDR3 DNA: TGTGCCATCAGTGAGACACAGGGAAACGGCTACACCTTC. Its translation is CAISETQGNGYTF. The chain uses TRBV10-3 and TRBJ1-2; the D gene is possibly TRBD1 (6 bases). The CDR3 runs to 13 residues. The germline V gene has CDR1 ENHRY and CDR2 SYGVKD. Trimming stripped 2 bases from V and 8 bases from J, with 12 bases between.

The CDR3 coding sequence is TGTGCCAGCAGTTTATGGTCCACGTCTATAGCCAAAAACATTCAGTACTTC. Amino acid sequence: CASSLWSTSIAKNIQYF. This sequence joins TRBV28 and TRBJ2-4; D remains unclear. V lost 0 bases to trimming and J lost 0 bases, with 12 bases between them. The CDR3 runs to 17 residues. Germline V gene sequence: CDR1 MDHEN, CDR2 SYDVKM.

The rearrangement joins TRBV19 to TRBJ2-7; maybe TRBD1 (5 bases). Trimming took off 10 bases at V and 2 bases at J, with 18 bases between the two ends. CDR1 and CDR2 (germline): LNHDA, SQIVND (reference sequence). The CDR3 covers 14 residues. CDR3 region: CATKPMTETYEQYF. CDR3 in DNA: TGTGCCACTAAGCCGATGACAGAGACCTACGAGCAGTACTTC.

The count of this clone is one. The chain carries TRBV12-5 and TRBJ2-1; D gene ambiguous. The CDR3 runs to 13 residues. Per germline, CDR1 LGHNT and CDR2 FRNRAP. Trimming removed 2 bases from V and 4 bases from J, with 6 bases in between. CDR3 amino acids: CASGLPVYNEQFF. CDR3 DNA: TGTGCTAGTGGTTTGCCGGTTTACAATGAGCAGTTCTTC.

The sample holds one count of this clone. Mismatch with germline at one junction end may stem from a read error. The chain links TRBV28 to TRBJ1-1, with unresolved D. CDR3 length: 14 amino acids. The germline CDR1 and CDR2 sequences are MDHEN and SYDVKM. The CDR3 reads CATSEGTPNTEAFF. CDR3 DNA sequence: TGTGCCACCAGTGAGGGCACCCCGAACACTGAAGCTTTCTTT.

J is TRBJ1-6 and V is TRBV6-4; 7 positions match TRBD1. With 6 bases clipped from V and 7 bases from J, the junction kept 3 bases outside the gene matches. CDR1 MRHNA and CDR2 SNTAGT come from the germline V gene. The CDR3 has 13 residues. The CDR3 bases are TGTGCCAGCAGCACAGGGGAAAATTCACCCCTCCACTTT. Amino acids: CASSTGENSPLHF.

The J gene is TRBJ2-3, the V gene TRBV7-8; D unclear. Per the germline V gene, CDR1 is SGHVS and CDR2 is FQNEAQ. Trimming removed 2 bases at V and 6 bases at J, with 9 bases between. The CDR3 consists of 13 residues. CDR3 sequence reads: CASSLFERDTQYF. The DNA for the CDR3 is TGTGCCAGCAGCTTATTCGAGAGGGATACGCAGTATTTT.

The CDR3 DNA reads TGTGCCAGCAGTTACCGGGGGTCGGGGTACGAGCAGTACTTC. Encoded protein: CASSYRGSGYEQYF. The chain has TRBV6-5 and TRBJ2-7, with a tentative D call TRBD2 (6 bases). Trimming shortened V by 2 bases and J by 4 bases, and 12 bases separated the two germline ends. The CDR3 spans 14 residues. The germline V gene has CDR1 MNHEY and CDR2 SVGAGI.

Comments on this clone: Mismatch with germline at one junction end may stem from a read error. The gene calls are TRBV10-2 and TRBJ2-3; weak D call: TRBD2 (6 bases). This CDR3 is built from 13 residues. Looked up from germline, CDR1 is WSHSY and CDR2 is SAAADI. DNA of the CDR3: TGCTCCAGCAGTGAGGCCCTAGCGGATACGCAGTATTTT. The encoded protein is CSSSEALADTQYF.

As concerns this clone: At one boundary the junction diverges from the germline segment, which might be a read error. V gene TRBV7-9 combines with J gene TRBJ2-4; D gene ambiguous. The CDR3 runs to 15 residues. Germline V CDR1 and CDR2: SEHNR, FQNEAQ (reference sequence). Written as DNA, the CDR3 is TGTTCCAGCAGCTTAGATCGTCTAGCCAAAAACATTCAGTACTTC. This encodes CSSSLDRLAKNIQYF.

This clone has only a few counts. The junction departs from the called germline gene at one end, perhaps through a read error. The V gene is TRBV7-9, the J gene TRBJ1-2; tentatively, D is TRBD1 (6 bases). This CDR3 is 13 amino acids long. The germline CDR1 and CDR2 sequences are SEHNR and FQNEAQ (reference sequence). CDR3 loop: CSSSSDSYYGYTF. CDR3 coding DNA: TGTTCCAGCAGCTCGGACAGCTACTATGGCTACACCTTC. The complete variable domain, with remaining parts taken from reference TRBV7-9 and TRBJ1-2, reads DTGVSQNPRHKITKRGQNVTFRCDPISEHNRLYWYRQTLGQGPEFLTYFQNEAQLEKSRLLSDRFSAERPKGSFSTLEIQRTEQGDSAMYLCSSSSDSYYGYTFGSGTRLTVV.

A note on this clone: Other DNA sequences in this sample translate to the same CDR3. The chain couples TRBV5-1 to TRBJ2-7, with D possibly TRBD1 on 5 matching bases. Germline CDR1 SGHRS, CDR2 YFSETQ. The CDR3 contains 15 residues. V was cut by 1 base and J by 0 bases, with 11 bases left in between. The CDR3 sequence: CASSLIGAASYEQYF. The CDR3, as DNA: TGCGCCAGCAGCTTGATAGGGGCGGCCTCCTACGAGCAGTACTTC. Full variable domain (outside the CDR3, taken from reference TRBV5-1 and TRBJ2-7): KAGVTQTPRYLIKTRGQQVTLSCSPISGHRSVSWYQQTPGQGLQFLFEYFSETQRNKGNFPGRFSGRQFSNSRSEMNVSTLELGDSALYLCASSLIGAASYEQYFGPGTRLTVT.

The gene calls are TRBV29-1 and TRBJ1-2; TRBD1 agrees at 10 bases. The CDR3 is made up of 12 amino acids. V dropped 4 bases and J dropped 8; count of bases not matched to a gene: 4. Germline values: CDR1 SQVTM, CDR2 ANQGSEA. The CDR3 DNA reads TGCAGCGTTGTTGGACAGGGGGGCGGCTACACCTTC. Amino acids: CSVVGQGGGYTF.

This chain links TRBV5-4 with TRBJ1-4; D uncertain. Trimming took 0 bases from V and 0 from J, leaving 3 bases between them. This CDR3 has 14 residues. Germline V gene sequence: CDR1 SGHNT, CDR2 YYREEE (reference sequence). This chain's CDR3 is CASSLDSTNEKLFF. In nucleotides, the CDR3 is TGTGCCAGCAGCTTGGACTCAACTAATGAAAAACTGTTTTTT.

The rearrangement uses TRBV29-1 and TRBJ2-5; D perhaps matches TRBD2 (6 bases). Trimming stripped 4 bases from V and 5 bases from J, with 8 bases between. The CDR3 consists of 11 residues. Germline CDR1 and CDR2: SQVTM and ANQGSEA. The CDR3 DNA is TGCAGCGTTGGCCGGGGGGAGACCCAGTACTTC. Its translation: CSVGRGETQYF. The complete variable domain, with remaining parts taken from reference TRBV29-1 and TRBJ2-5, reads SAVISQKPSRDICQRGTSLTIQCQVDSQVTMMFWYRQQPGQSLTLIATANQGSEATYESGFVIDKFPISRPNLTFSTLTVSNMSPEDSSIYLCSVGRGETQYFGPGTRLLVL.

V is TRBV5-6 and J is TRBJ2-3, with 8 bases fitting TRBD1. Trimming removed 3 bases from V and 1 base from J; junction bases left unmatched: 4. Germline CDR1 reads SGHDT; CDR2 reads YYEEEE. This CDR3 region has 15 residues. In DNA, the CDR3 is TGTGCCAGCAGCTCGGGACAGGACGGCACAGATACGCAGTATTTT. Translating it yields CASSSGQDGTDTQYF.

The rearrangement links TRBV6-5 to TRBJ2-5; 12 nucleotides match TRBD2. With V trimmed by 6 bases and J by 5 bases, 7 bases remained unmatched. The CDR3 spans 15 residues. Per germline, CDR1 MNHEY and CDR2 SVGAGI. The chain's CDR3 is CASRPRLAGGETQYF. DNA for the CDR3: TGTGCCAGCAGGCCCCGGCTAGCGGGAGGGGAGACCCAGTACTTC.

The CDR3: CAWGRQNTEAFF. CDR3 nucleotide sequence: TGTGCCTGGGGGAGACAGAACACTGAAGCTTTCTTT. The J gene is TRBJ1-1, the V gene TRBV30; D ambiguous. The CDR3 runs to 12 residues. Trimming pared 5 bases from V and 1 base from J, leaving 8 bases between. Germline CDR1 and CDR2: GTSNPN and SVGIG (reference sequence).

A single count supports this clone. The chain links TRBV27 to TRBJ2-7; 10 nucleotides agree with TRBD1. The CDR3 has 16 amino acids. Trimming at V came to 6 bases and at J to 5 bases, leaving 13 bases not matched to a gene. CDR1 and CDR2 (germline): MNHEY, SMNVEV (reference sequence). Here the CDR3 DNA reads TGTGCCAGCAGGAGGAACGGCGGGACAGGGGCCCACGAGCAGTACTTC. Translation gives CASRRNGGTGAHEQYF.